This is a list of T cell receptor beta chains from one sample in a study of early T cells in non-severe SARS-CoV-2 infection. TCRdb called the 5' RACE reads again in MiXCR, with one record for every CDR3 protein. Found here are roughly 70,000 distinct CDR3 sequences, 18% of them singletons; the top ten hold approximately 9%. The sample in question was whole blood, obtained at baseline. All receptors come from an adult who was a healthcare worker with PCR-confirmed SARS-CoV-2 infection or an uninfected control (not recorded which). Both conserved end residues are part of each CDR3. The D gene is left open where the match is weak. Not every row has a clone size; where given, it reads once, few, many or a size class.

TRBV28	TRBJ2-2	many	TRBD1	CASSNPPGQAHTLKYTGELFF	TGTGCCAGCAGTAACCCCCCGGGACAGGCCCATACTCTGAAATACACCGGGGAGCTGTTTTTT
TRBV28	TRBJ2-7	few	NA	CASGSEEYEQYF	TGTGCCAGCGGCTCGGAGGAGTACGAGCAGTACTTC
TRBV7-9	TRBJ2-7	few	TRBD2	CASSSSGGGYEQYF	TGTGCCAGCAGCAGTAGCGGGGGTGGTTACGAGCAGTACTTC
TRBV19	TRBJ1-2	NA	TRBD1	CASSIPGQGLDGYTF	TGTGCCAGTAGTATCCCGGGACAGGGTCTCGATGGCTACACCTTC
TRBV7-9	TRBJ2-2	NA	NA	CASTHRVTGELFF	TGTGCCAGCACCCACAGGGTCACCGGGGAGCTGTTTTTT
TRBV28	TRBJ2-5	NA	TRBD2	CASSLSGVGGRETQYF	TGTGCCAGCAGTTTAAGCGGGGTTGGGGGTCGGGAGACCCAGTACTTC
TRBV25-1	TRBJ2-7	few	NA	CASSDRANYEQYF	TGTGCCAGCAGTGATAGGGCCAATTACGAGCAGTACTTC
TRBV5-5	TRBJ2-3	NA	TRBD1	CASSLQGADTQYF	TGTGCCAGCAGCTTACAGGGGGCAGATACGCAGTATTTT
TRBV7-9	TRBJ2-3	few	NA	CASSPDRLRTDTQYF	TGTGCCAGCAGCCCAGATCGGTTGCGCACAGATACGCAGTATTTT
TRBV5-1	TRBJ2-6	NA	NA	CASSSKSFSGANVLTF	TGCGCCAGCAGCTCCAAGAGTTTCTCTGGGGCCAACGTCCTGACTTTC
TRBV27	TRBJ1-2	NA	NA	CASSLKRADTGYTF	TGTGCCAGCAGTTTAAAAAGGGCGGATACTGGCTACACCTTC
TRBV6-6	TRBJ2-4	NA	NA	CASSRDVGFFQYF	TGTGCCAGCAGCCGGGACGTGGGGTTTTTTCAGTACTTC
TRBV6-6	TRBJ1-2	many	NA	CASSPPDRPYGYTF	TGTGCCAGCAGTCCCCCCGACAGACCTTATGGCTACACCTTC
TRBV3-1	TRBJ1-6	NA	TRBD1	CASSQRRDRMNSPLHF	TGTGCCAGCAGCCAGCGCCGGGACAGGATGAATTCACCCCTCCACTTT
TRBV13	TRBJ2-1	few	TRBD1	CASTAGTGAYNEQFF	TGTGCCAGCACCGCCGGGACAGGAGCTTACAATGAGCAGTTCTTC
TRBV11-2	TRBJ1-1	NA	NA	CASSPRQIRLNTEAFF	TGTGCCAGCAGCCCTAGACAGATTCGATTGAACACTGAAGCTTTCTTT
TRBV4-3	TRBJ2-1	NA	TRBD2	CASSQGTSGNPYNEQFF	TGCGCCAGCAGCCAGGGGACTAGCGGGAATCCCTACAATGAGCAGTTCTTC
TRBV6-6	TRBJ2-3	NA	TRBD2	CASSWVLRGLTDTQYF	TGTGCCAGCAGTTGGGTTCTGCGGGGGTTAACAGATACGCAGTATTTT
TRBV6-1	TRBJ2-7	NA	TRBD1	CASSSTGTTYEQYF	TGTGCCAGCTCCTCGACAGGGACCACCTACGAGCAGTACTTC